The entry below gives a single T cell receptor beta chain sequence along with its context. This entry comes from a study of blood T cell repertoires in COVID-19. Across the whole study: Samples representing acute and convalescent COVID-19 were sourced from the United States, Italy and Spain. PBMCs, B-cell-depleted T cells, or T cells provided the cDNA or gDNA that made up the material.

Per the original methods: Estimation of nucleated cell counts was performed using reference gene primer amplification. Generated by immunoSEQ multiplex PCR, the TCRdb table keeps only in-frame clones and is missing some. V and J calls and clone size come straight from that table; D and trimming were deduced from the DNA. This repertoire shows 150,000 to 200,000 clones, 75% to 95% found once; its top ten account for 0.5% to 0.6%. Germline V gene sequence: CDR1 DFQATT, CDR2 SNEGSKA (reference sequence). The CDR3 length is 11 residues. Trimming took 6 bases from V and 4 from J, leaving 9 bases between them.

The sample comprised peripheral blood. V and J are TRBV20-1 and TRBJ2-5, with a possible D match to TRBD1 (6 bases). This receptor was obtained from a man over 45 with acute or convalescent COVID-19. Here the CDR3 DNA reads TGCAGTGCGGCAGGGGTAGAGACCCAGTACTTC. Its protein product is CSAAGVETQYF.